This T cell receptor (beta chain) was documented in a study of post-analysis software for immune sequencing data. About the research overall: Patients had relapsing-remitting, secondary progressive or progressive-relapsing multiple sclerosis; some lacked subtype.

This clonotype was detected a few times. Its antigen is currently unknown. Unique molecular identifiers were present in the TCR beta cDNA libraries. Starting from around 1 to 10 million T cells, the study yielded approximately 460,000 cDNA molecules. From the PCR reads, TCRdb called clonotypes with MiXCR, one entry per CDR3 protein. The sample lists approximately 440,000 distinct CDR3 sequences; roughly 45% were seen once. Study-level points and caveats: Multiple sclerosis patients showed significantly lower normalized Chao1 diversity than controls did. There were five or six TRBV segments more frequent in patients than controls, and TRBV5-6, TRBV5-1 and TRBV20-1 were among them. Samples sharing a preparation batch grouped tightly together when assessed by F measure.

The CDR3 is made up of 14 amino acids. Germline loops: CDR1 SGHRS, CDR2 YFSETQ. V lost 8 bases and J lost 4, with 19 bases in between. This chain uses TRBV5-1 with TRBJ2-7, with D perhaps matching TRBD1 or TRBD2 (5 bases each). This receptor was taken from a girl under 18 with multiple sclerosis. The sequencing sample was made of blood. In DNA, the CDR3 is TGCGCCAGGAGCATACCGGGACGGCGATACGAGCAGTACTTC. It encodes CARSIPGRRYEQYF.